This entry concerns a single T cell receptor (beta chain). The antigen is not known. CDR1 and CDR2 (germline): MRHNA, SNTAGT. The CDR3 is made up of 13 amino acids. Trimming cost V 4 bases and J 5 bases, with 9 bases left between them. The data belong to a study of CD8+ T cells in alopecia areata. On the study more broadly: A regimen of oral tofacitinib, 5 to 10 mg twice daily, was given to treated patients. Findings and caveats of the study: The study found higher clonality in lesional than normal scalp, especially in alopecia totalis/universalis. Many expanded lesional clones persisted during tofacitinib (in both scalp and blood).

Noted treatment: oral pan-JAK inhibitor, 5-10 mg twice daily. It was from alopecia areata patients that lesional scalp punch biopsies and peripheral blood were collected. RNA extraction and reverse transcription yielded cDNA as sequencing template. Profiled with immunoSEQ multiplex PCR; TCRdb holds only in-frame clones, not every one. The sample includes about 90,000 clones, roughly 40% of them seen just once. The V and J genes are TRBV6-4 and TRBJ1-5, with D unresolved. This material consisted of CD8+ T cells sorted from blood, taken at week 24, from a patient treated with tofacitinib. The source of this sequence is a human donor with alopecia areata. The CDR3 DNA is TGTGCCAGCAGTGGTATAGACTATCAGCCCCAGCATTTT. Residues: CASSGIDYQPQHF.